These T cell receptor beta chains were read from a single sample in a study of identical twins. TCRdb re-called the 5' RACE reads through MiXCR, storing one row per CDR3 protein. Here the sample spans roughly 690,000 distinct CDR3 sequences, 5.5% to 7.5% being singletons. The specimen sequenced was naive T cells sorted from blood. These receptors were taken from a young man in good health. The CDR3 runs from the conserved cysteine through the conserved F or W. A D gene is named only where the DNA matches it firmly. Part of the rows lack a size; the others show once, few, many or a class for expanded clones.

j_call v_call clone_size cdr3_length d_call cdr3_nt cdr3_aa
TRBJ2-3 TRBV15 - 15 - TGTGCCACCAGCAGAGAGCGGGTAGGCACAGATACGCAGTATTTT CATSRERVGTDTQYF
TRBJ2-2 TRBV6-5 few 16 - TGTGCCAGCAGTTATGGGGGCCCGCGTTCCTCCGGGGAGCTGTTTTTT CASSYGGPRSSGELFF
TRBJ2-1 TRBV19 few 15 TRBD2 TGTGCCAGTAGTATCGTCGGGGGGGACTACAATGAGCAGTTCTTC CASSIVGGDYNEQFF
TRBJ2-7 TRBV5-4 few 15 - TGTGCCAGCAGCTACGGGACTTATAGCTCCTACGAGCAGTACTTC CASSYGTYSSYEQYF
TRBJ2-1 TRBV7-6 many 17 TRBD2 TGTGCCAGCAGCTGGTTGACTAGCGAGATGGGCTACAATGAGCAGTTCTTC CASSWLTSEMGYNEQFF
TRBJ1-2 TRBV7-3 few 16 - TGTGCCAGCAGCCCCTCGCCAGCGGGGGCGACCTATGGCTACACCTTC CASSPSPAGATYGYTF
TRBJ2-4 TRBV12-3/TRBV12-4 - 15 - TGTGCCAGCAGTTTTTATGTTGGCGGTGAAAACATTCAGTACTTC CASSFYVGGENIQYF
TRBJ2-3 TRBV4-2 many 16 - TGTGCCAGCAGCCGCCCTGGAGGTAGAGGGGGAGATACGCAGTATTTT CASSRPGGRGGDTQYF
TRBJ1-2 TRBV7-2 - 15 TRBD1 TGTGCCAGCAGCTTAGCGACGGGACAGGACTATGGCTACACCTTC CASSLATGQDYGYTF
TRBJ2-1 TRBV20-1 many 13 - TGCAGTGCTAGAATCCTAGTCACCAATGAGCAGTTCTTC CSARILVTNEQFF
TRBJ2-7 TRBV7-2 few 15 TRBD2 TGTGCCAGCAGCTTAGATCGGGCGGTGGGGGGGGAGCAGTACTTC CASSLDRAVGGEQYF
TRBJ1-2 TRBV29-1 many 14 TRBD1 TGCAGCGTTGGCCCGAGGACAGGCCACTATGGCTACACCTTC CSVGPRTGHYGYTF
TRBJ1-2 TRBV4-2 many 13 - TGTGCCAGCAGCCAAGAGATCACCGGTGGCTACACCTTC CASSQEITGGYTF
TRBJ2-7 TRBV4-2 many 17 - TGTGCCAGCAGCCCTGCGGGGGTTCGGGACAGTGTCTACGAGCAGTACTTC CASSPAGVRDSVYEQYF
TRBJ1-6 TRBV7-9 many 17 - TGTGCCAGCAGCCAGACGGTTTTAAAAGACGTGGAATCACCCCTCCACTTT CASSQTVLKDVESPLHF
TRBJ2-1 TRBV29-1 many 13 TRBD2 TGCACCACCTCGGGACTAGGCTACAATGAGCAGTTCTTC CTTSGLGYNEQFF
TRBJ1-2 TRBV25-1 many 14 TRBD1 TGTGCCAGCTTTTCCGGGACAGGGGGCTATGGCTACACCTTC CASFSGTGGYGYTF
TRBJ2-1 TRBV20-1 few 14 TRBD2 TGCAGTGCTAGAGCAGCGGGAGGACCCAATGAGCAGTTCTTC CSARAAGGPNEQFF
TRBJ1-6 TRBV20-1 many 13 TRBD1 TGCAGTGCCCCGGGACAGGGGCTTTCACCCCTCCACTTT CSAPGQGLSPLHF
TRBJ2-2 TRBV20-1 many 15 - TGCAGTGCTAGATGGCCTTCTGCGAACACCGGGGAGCTGTTTTTT CSARWPSANTGELFF
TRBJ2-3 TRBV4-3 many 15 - TGCGCCAGCAGCCAGCCGGGACAATGCACAGATACGCAGTATTTT CASSQPGQCTDTQYF
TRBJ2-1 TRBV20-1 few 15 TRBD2 TGCAGTGCTAGAGATGGGCTAGCGGGAGTTCATGAGCAGTTCTTC CSARDGLAGVHEQFF
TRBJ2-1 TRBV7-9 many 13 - TGTGCCAGCTTAGGACAGACAAACAATGAGCAGTTCTTC CASLGQTNNEQFF
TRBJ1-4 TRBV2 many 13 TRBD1 TGTGCCAGCGGGGACAGGGGCGGTGAAAAACTGTTTTTT CASGDRGGEKLFF
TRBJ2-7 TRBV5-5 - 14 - TGTGCCAGCAGCGTGGGTGGGACAACCTACGAGCAGTACTTC CASSVGGTTYEQYF
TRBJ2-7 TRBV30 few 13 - TGTGCCTGGAGTGTGGCTAGCAGATATGAGCAGTACTTC CAWSVASRYEQYF
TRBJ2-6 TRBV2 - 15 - TGTGCTCTTTCCTGGACAGTCTCTGGGGCCAACGTCCTGACTTTC CALSWTVSGANVLTF
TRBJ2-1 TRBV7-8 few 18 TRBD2 TGTGCCAGCAGCTTCGGGGGCTTACTAGCGGGAGAGGCTGATGAGCAGTTCTTC CASSFGGLLAGEADEQFF
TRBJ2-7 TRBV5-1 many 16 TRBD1 TGCGCCAGCAGCTTGTCTGCGCGGACAGGGTACAACGAGCAGTACTTC CASSLSARTGYNEQYF
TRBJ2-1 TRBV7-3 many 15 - TGTGCCAGCAGGGGGGCGGGAGTGGATTTTGGTGAGCAGTTCTTC CASRGAGVDFGEQFF
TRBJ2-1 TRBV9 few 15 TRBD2 TGTGCCAGCAGCGCCCCGACTAGCCGCTCCAATGAGCAGTTCTTC CASSAPTSRSNEQFF
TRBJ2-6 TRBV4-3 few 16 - TGCGCCAGCAGCCGTAGCACAGGTTCTGGGGCCAACGTCCTGACTTTC CASSRSTGSGANVLTF
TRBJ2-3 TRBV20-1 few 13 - TGCAGTGTACCGGGGTTCCTGACAGATACGCAGTATTTT CSVPGFLTDTQYF
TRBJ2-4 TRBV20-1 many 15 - TGCAGTGCTAGGGCGAATCCGTTAGCCAAAAACATTCAGTACTTC CSARANPLAKNIQYF
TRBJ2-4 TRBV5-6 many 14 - TGTGCCAGCAGCTCTAAGGGCCACGGAAACATTCAGTACTTC CASSSKGHGNIQYF